This TCR beta chain stems from a study of cytomegalovirus exposure and HLA in healthy donors. As concerns this clone: Its antigen is not identified.

The PCR was carried out with 60 Vbeta primers and 13 Jbeta primers. This table comes from immunoSEQ multiplex PCR, and its TCRdb copy is limited to in-frame clones, with some not included. Of 150,000 to 200,000 clones detected, approximately 80% appear once; the ten largest clones hold 14%. Study-level findings and limits: Associated with cytomegalovirus, according to the listing, were some 150 TCR beta chains. Later, TCR association rates were found to vary by HLA locus, highest for DRB1 and lowest for HLA-C.

Healthy donors of bone marrow made up the group. This CDR3 region has 14 residues. V was shortened by 0 bases and J by 5 bases, with 8 bases between the two germline ends. Germline CDR1 and CDR2: SGHAT and FQNNGV. The material sequenced was PBMCs. This chain joins TRBV11-2 and TRBJ2-1, with D uncertain. The origin of this receptor is a woman between 25 and 40 years old in good health and CMV-seropositive. CDR3 residues: CASSLDVGNNEQFF. DNA of the CDR3: TGTGCCAGCAGCTTAGACGTGGGCAACAATGAGCAGTTCTTC.